These 28 T cell receptor beta chains were all obtained from the same sample, sequenced in a study of Ad26.COV2.S vaccination and SARS-CoV-2 variants (dated by TCRdb to the early 2020s). The sample's treatment or condition label is to be understood as: some 19 received Ad26.COV2.S at low or high dose, single or two shots; about five received placebo; per-sample allocation not given. Repertoires of vaccine and placebo recipients were sequenced from samples collected on day 63 after the first injection. Receptor libraries were prepared by the immunoSEQ multiplex PCR assay. Sourced from immuneACCESS, this table was stored by TCRdb with only in-frame sequences that have V and J called. A share of the clones is absent; for the studies checked, an unresolved V gene accounts for under half, and the remainder has no known explanation. The sample has some 500,000 clones on record, 89% of them singletons. The ten largest clones take up about 2.5% of the sample.

Sequences were derived from peripheral blood, sampled in a trial of Ad26.COV2.S vaccine versus placebo. The receptors come from a person between 18 and 59 years old who received the Ad26.COV2.S COVID-19 vaccine or a placebo.

The rearrangement links TRBV11-2 to TRBJ2-5; D is unresolved. V lost 3 bases and J 3 bases, leaving 2 bases between the germline ends. The CDR3 consists of 11 residues. Germline CDR1 reads SGHAT; CDR2 reads FQNNGV. CDR3 nucleotides: TGTGCCAGCAGCTTCGAAGAGACCCAGTACTTC. This codes for CASSFEETQYF.

The V and J genes are TRBV28 and TRBJ1-1; the match to TRBD1 covers 9 bases. The CDR3 runs to 13 residues. Per the germline V gene, CDR1 is MDHEN and CDR2 is SYDVKM. The junction had 4 bases not matched to a gene; V was cut back by 6 bases and J by 5 bases. The CDR3 here is CASRLTGGTEAFF. The CDR3 nucleotides read TGTGCCAGCAGACTGACAGGGGGGACTGAAGCTTTCTTT.

Written as DNA, the CDR3 is TGTGCCAGTAGTATGATAATAGGGGCCCAGCATTTT. Residues: CASSMIIGAQHF. The chain employs TRBV19 and TRBJ1-5; tentative D call: TRBD1 (5 bases). Looked up from germline, CDR1 is LNHDA and CDR2 is SQIVND (reference sequence). V was shortened by 3 bases and J by 11 bases, with 11 bases between the two germline ends. CDR3 length: 12 residues.

The V and J genes are TRBV7-2 and TRBJ2-3; possibly TRBD2 for D (5 bases). Germline-derived CDR1 and CDR2 are SGHTA and FQGNSA. Trimming removed 2 bases from V and 3 bases from J, with 9 bases in between. The CDR3 has 14 amino acids. The CDR3 spells CASSLPTGTDTQYF. DNA for the CDR3: TGTGCCAGCAGCTTACCAACGGGGACAGATACGCAGTATTTT.

The gene calls are TRBV5-5 and TRBJ1-2; the match to TRBD1 covers 7 bases. Trimming cost V 4 bases and J 0 bases; bases outside gene matches: 3. The CDR3 runs 14 residues. Germline CDR1 SGHKS, CDR2 YYEKEE (reference sequence). The CDR3 nucleotides read TGTGCCAGCAGCAGACAGGGAGCTAACTATGGCTACACCTTC. Translation gives CASSRQGANYGYTF.

This clone was found a few times. The chain has TRBV4-2 and TRBJ1-5; no clear D gene. The V and J ends lost 1 base and 9 bases respectively, with 10 bases between them. Germline V gene data show CDR1 as LGHNA and CDR2 as YNFKEQ. This CDR3 is 13 amino acids long. The DNA for the CDR3 is TGTGCCAGCAGCCAAGTCATAGCCTGGCCCCAGCATTTT. Residues: CASSQVIAWPQHF.

V and J are TRBV9 and TRBJ2-2; 12 bases align to TRBD2. The CDR3 has 16 residues. Germline V gene sequence: CDR1 SGDLS, CDR2 YYNGEE. Trimming removed 3 bases from V and 5 bases from J; junction bases left unmatched: 5. CDR3 coding DNA: TGTGCCAGCAGCGAGAGGGGGACTAGCGGGACCGGGGAGCTGTTTTTT. It codes for CASSERGTSGTGELFF.

J is TRBJ2-7 and V is TRBV5-1, with a possible D match to TRBD1 (6 bases). Germline V CDR1 and CDR2: SGHRS, YFSETQ. This CDR3 comprises 14 residues. Trimming pared 0 bases from V and 6 bases from J, leaving 13 bases between. The CDR3 region is CASSLDPTGGEQYF. DNA of the CDR3: TGCGCCAGCAGCTTGGACCCGACAGGCGGCGAGCAGTACTTC.

This clone is a singleton in its sample. The chain employs TRBV10-3 and TRBJ1-1, with TRBD1 matching 8 bases. Looked up from germline, CDR1 is ENHRY and CDR2 is SYGVKD. The V and J ends lost 2 bases and 10 bases, in that order; junction bases with no gene match: 9. CDR3 size: 14 residues. The CDR3 bases are TGTGCCATCAGTGAGCCTGGACAGGGAAGGGGAGCTTTCTTT. Its translation: CAISEPGQGRGAFF.

Here the CDR3 DNA reads TGTGCCTGGAGTATTGGGGTACGGTTATACGAGCAGTACTTC. Residues: CAWSIGVRLYEQYF. The rearrangement links TRBV30 to TRBJ2-7; D not resolved. From germline, CDR1 is GTSNPN and CDR2 SVGIG (reference sequence). Trimming pared 2 bases from V and 4 bases from J, leaving 15 bases between. The CDR3 has 14 amino acids. Supplemented by reference TRBV30 and TRBJ2-7, the full variable domain reads SQTIHQWPATLVQPVGSPLSLECTVEGTSNPNLYWYRQAAGRGLQLLFYSVGIGQISSEVPQNLSASRPQDRQFILSSKKLLLSDSGFYLCAWSIGVRLYEQYFGPGTRLTVT.

V gene TRBV7-9 combines with J gene TRBJ1-4; a possible D gene is TRBD1 (6 bases). This CDR3 comprises 13 residues. Germline CDR1 reads SEHNR; CDR2 reads FQNEAQ (reference sequence). V was clipped by 1 base and J by 10 bases, with 10 bases between them. The CDR3 is CASSLGARGKLFF. CDR3 in DNA: TGTGCCAGCAGCTTAGGGGCCAGGGGAAAACTGTTTTTT.

This chain connects TRBV12-3 or TRBV12-4 to TRBJ2-1; no clear D. The CDR3 totals 13 residues. V was clipped by 6 bases and J by 0 bases, with 6 bases between them. The CDR3 protein is CASRSSSYNEQFF. The CDR3 region has the DNA TGTGCCAGCAGGAGCAGCTCCTACAATGAGCAGTTCTTC.

This rearrangement joins TRBV10-3 to TRBJ2-5; 8 nucleotides align to TRBD1. This CDR3 has 14 residues. Germline CDR1 and CDR2: ENHRY and SYGVKD. Losses at the gene ends were 8 bases for V and 1 base for J; bases not matched to a gene: 6. For the CDR3, the DNA is TGTGCCATCGCTCCGGGACAGGTCCAAGAGACCCAGTACTTC. Translating gives CAIAPGQVQETQYF.

CDR3 in DNA: TGTGCCAGCAGCATCGACAGGGGGAATTCACCCCTCCACTTT. Its translation: CASSIDRGNSPLHF. V is TRBV5-8 and J is TRBJ1-6; 9 bases are shared with TRBD1. The CDR3 has 14 residues. Germline CDR1 and CDR2: SGHTS and YDEGEE. V shed 4 bases, J shed 7 bases, and the junction held 3 bases outside the gene matches.

The chain links TRBV28 to TRBJ2-7, with no clear D. Germline CDR1 and CDR2: MDHEN and SYDVKM. The length of the CDR3 is 14 residues. Trimming removed 7 bases from V and 5 bases from J, with 18 bases in between. The CDR3 region is CASIKTGSGNEQYF. CDR3 in DNA: TGTGCCAGCATTAAGACGGGCTCTGGGAACGAGCAGTACTTC.

Here the CDR3 reads CASRPGTGEETQYF. CDR3 DNA sequence: TGTGCCAGCAGACCCGGGACAGGGGAAGAGACCCAGTACTTC. The chain joins TRBV15 to TRBJ2-5; 10 bases fit TRBD1. This CDR3 is 14 amino acids long. Germline CDR1 reads LNHNV; CDR2 reads YYDKDF (reference sequence). V shed 10 bases, J shed 3 bases, and the junction held 8 bases outside the gene matches.

CDR3 amino acids: CASSAPRGVGNIQYF. CDR3 sequence (DNA): TGTGCCAGCAGCGCCCCGAGGGGGGTAGGAAACATTCAGTACTTC. The chain employs TRBV6-5 and TRBJ2-4; tentatively, D is TRBD1 or TRBD2 (6 bases each). Germline CDR1 and CDR2: MNHEY and SVGAGI. The CDR3 consists of 15 residues. Trimming took off 6 bases at V and 6 bases at J, with 18 bases between the two ends.

The chain joins TRBV30 to TRBJ2-5, with 7 bases lining up with TRBD1. The CDR3 contains 14 residues. Germline CDR1 reads GTSNPN; CDR2 reads SVGIG (reference sequence). V lost 2 bases, J lost 4 bases, and 7 bases stayed unmatched. The chain's CDR3 is CAWSFQGGSETQYF. CDR3 coding DNA: TGTGCCTGGAGTTTTCAAGGGGGCTCAGAGACCCAGTACTTC.

The chain uses TRBV25-1 and TRBJ1-5; D is undetermined. The length of the CDR3 is 12 residues. V lost 0 bases and J 11 bases, leaving 8 bases between the germline ends. Germline-derived CDR1 and CDR2 are MGHDK and SYGVNS. The CDR3 nucleotides are TGTGCCAGCAGTGAATATGGGGAGTCCCAGCATTTT. This encodes CASSEYGESQHF.

This clone was seen just once. The gene calls are TRBV7-8 and TRBJ1-1; TRBD1 matches 7 bases. The CDR3 runs to 15 residues. Per germline, CDR1 SGHVS and CDR2 FQNEAQ. V lost 3 bases to trimming and J lost 6 bases; unmatched junction nucleotides: 10. CDR3 nucleotide sequence: TGTGCCAGCAGCTTTCGCGTGCAGGGGGTTTCTGAAGCTTTCTTT. This translates into CASSFRVQGVSEAFF.

This chain links TRBV7-2 with TRBJ1-4; D perhaps matches TRBD1 (6 bases). Germline V gene data show CDR1 as SGHTA and CDR2 as FQGNSA. This CDR3 comprises 14 residues. V was cut by 6 bases and J by 8 bases, with 16 bases left in between. The CDR3 region has the DNA TGTGCCAGCAGGCCTGACAGGTGGTCGGAAAAACTGTTTTTT. This gives the protein CASRPDRWSEKLFF.

The gene calls are TRBV5-1 and TRBJ1-2; TRBD1 matches 7 bases. V gave up 0 bases and J gave up 5 bases; unmatched junction bases: 10. The germline V gene has CDR1 SGHRS and CDR2 YFSETQ. The CDR3 is 16 amino acids. The CDR3 coding sequence is TGCGCCAGCAGCTTGGGGTCCTCGGGGACAGCTTATGGCTACACCTTC. Protein sequence: CASSLGSSGTAYGYTF.

J is TRBJ1-4 and V is TRBV4-2, with a weak D call TRBD1 (5 bases). V lost 0 bases and J 0 bases, leaving 8 bases between the germline ends. Germline loops: CDR1 LGHNA, CDR2 YNFKEQ. The CDR3 consists of 16 residues. The CDR3 sequence is CASSQDGAATNEKLFF. The CDR3 nucleotides are TGTGCCAGCAGCCAAGATGGGGCAGCAACTAATGAAAAACTGTTTTTT.

For this clone: Other DNA sequences of this sample code for an identical CDR3. J is TRBJ1-2 and V is TRBV7-2; D not certain. Germline assignment: CDR1 SGHTA and CDR2 FQGNSA. The CDR3 length is 13 residues. V was clipped by 1 base and J by 1 base, with 4 bases between them. This CDR3 is CASSLGGNYGYTF. Written as DNA, the CDR3 is TGTGCCAGCAGCTTAGGGGGTAACTATGGCTACACCTTC.

The J gene is TRBJ2-3, the V gene TRBV9, with 9 bases aligning to TRBD2. Germline V lookup: CDR1 SGDLS, CDR2 YYNGEE. The CDR3 has 17 residues. V lost 2 bases, J lost 8 bases, and 15 bases stayed unmatched. CDR3 DNA sequence: TGTGCCAGCAGCGTTTGGGCTAGCGGGGCCCCGACTGCTACGCAGTATTTT. It codes for CASSVWASGAPTATQYF.

The chain uses TRBV9 and TRBJ2-3; D is uncertain. Per the germline V gene, CDR1 is SGDLS and CDR2 is YYNGEE. CDR3 length equals 16 residues. V was pared by 0 bases and J by 3 bases, with 14 bases between. The CDR3 reads CASSVAVGSVTDTQYF. CDR3 DNA sequence: TGTGCCAGCAGCGTAGCGGTAGGGTCGGTGACAGATACGCAGTATTTT.

The chain combines TRBV6-5 with TRBJ2-2; D is perhaps TRBD1 (5 bases). Germline V gene sequence: CDR1 MNHEY, CDR2 SVGAGI. The V end was cut by 10 bases, the J end by 2 bases, with 14 bases between. The CDR3 has 14 residues. The CDR3 DNA is TGTGCCACCATCCATGACAGTAACACCGGGGAGCTGTTTTTT. Its protein product is CATIHDSNTGELFF.

CDR3 nucleotides: TGTGCCAGCAGTTCCCACAGGGGGGACTATGGCTACACCTTC. Its translation is CASSSHRGDYGYTF. V is TRBV28 and J is TRBJ1-2; 8 nucleotides align to TRBD1. Germline lookup yields CDR1 MDHEN and CDR2 SYDVKM. Unmatched junction bases numbered 4, after V lost 4 bases and J lost 3 bases. This CDR3 contains 14 residues.